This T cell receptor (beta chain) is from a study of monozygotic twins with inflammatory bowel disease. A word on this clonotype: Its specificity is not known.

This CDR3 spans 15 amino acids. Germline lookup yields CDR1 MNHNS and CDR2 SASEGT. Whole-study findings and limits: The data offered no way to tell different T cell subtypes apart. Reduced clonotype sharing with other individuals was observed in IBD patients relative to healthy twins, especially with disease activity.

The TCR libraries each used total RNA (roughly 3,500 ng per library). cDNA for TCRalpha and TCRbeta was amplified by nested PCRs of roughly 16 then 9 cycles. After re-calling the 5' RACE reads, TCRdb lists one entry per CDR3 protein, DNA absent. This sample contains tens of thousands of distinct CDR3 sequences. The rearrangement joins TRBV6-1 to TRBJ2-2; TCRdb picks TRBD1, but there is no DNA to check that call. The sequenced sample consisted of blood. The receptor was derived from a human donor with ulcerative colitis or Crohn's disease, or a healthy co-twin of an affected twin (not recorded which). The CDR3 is CASKGGAISTGELFF.